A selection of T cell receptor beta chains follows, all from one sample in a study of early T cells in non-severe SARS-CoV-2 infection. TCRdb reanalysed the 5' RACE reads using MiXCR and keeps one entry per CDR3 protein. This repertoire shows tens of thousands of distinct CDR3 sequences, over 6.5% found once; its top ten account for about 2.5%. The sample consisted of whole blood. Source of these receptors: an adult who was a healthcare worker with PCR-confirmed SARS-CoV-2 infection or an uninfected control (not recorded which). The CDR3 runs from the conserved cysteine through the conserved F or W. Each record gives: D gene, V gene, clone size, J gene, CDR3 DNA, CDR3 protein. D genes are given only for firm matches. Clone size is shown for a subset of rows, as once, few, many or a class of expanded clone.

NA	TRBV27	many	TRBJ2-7	TGTGCCAGCAGTTTATCTCCCCCATACGAGCAGTACTTC	CASSLSPPYEQYF
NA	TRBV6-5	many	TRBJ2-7	TGTGCCAGCAGTTACTCGCCTAGGCGGGCCTACGAGCAGTACTTC	CASSYSPRRAYEQYF
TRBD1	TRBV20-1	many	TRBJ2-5	TGCAGTGTCCAGGGGGTCCAAGAGACCCAGTACTTC	CSVQGVQETQYF
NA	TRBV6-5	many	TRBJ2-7	TGTGCCAGCAGCTCGGACAGTGATTACGAGCAGTACTTC	CASSSDSDYEQYF
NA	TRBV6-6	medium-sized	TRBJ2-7	TGTGCCAGCAGTTACTCGGACGGAGCCTACGAGCAGTACTTC	CASSYSDGAYEQYF
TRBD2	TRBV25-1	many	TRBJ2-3	TGTGCCAGCAGTGTGGGACTAGCGGGAGGACGATTAAGTACAGATACGCAGTATTTT	CASSVGLAGGRLSTDTQYF
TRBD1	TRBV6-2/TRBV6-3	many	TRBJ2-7	TGTGCCAGCAGCGAACCGGGACAGGGGTACGAGCAGTACTTC	CASSEPGQGYEQYF
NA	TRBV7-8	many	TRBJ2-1	TGTGCCAGCAGTGGGTTAACAGGGTACTCCTACAATGAGCAGTTCTTC	CASSGLTGYSYNEQFF
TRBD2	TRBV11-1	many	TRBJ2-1	TGTGCCAGCAGCTTAGACGGCGGGCGTGTACTAGCGGGAGTTCATGAGCAGTTCTTC	CASSLDGGRVLAGVHEQFF
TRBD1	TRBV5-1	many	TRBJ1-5	TGCGCCAGCAGCTTTGGGACAGGGGATAGCAATCAGCCCCAGCATTTT	CASSFGTGDSNQPQHF
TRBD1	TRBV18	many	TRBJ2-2	TGTGCCAGCTCACCACACAGACAGGGGACCACCGGGGAGCTGTTTTTT	CASSPHRQGTTGELFF
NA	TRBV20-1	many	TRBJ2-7	TGCAGTGCTAGACAGGAGGCTCAGTCCTACGAGCAGTACTTC	CSARQEAQSYEQYF
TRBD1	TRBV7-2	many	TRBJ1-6	TGTGCCAGCAGCCCACGACAGGGTAGTGGTTCACCCCTCCACTTT	CASSPRQGSGSPLHF
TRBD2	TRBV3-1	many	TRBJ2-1	TGTGCCAGCAGCCCAAGCGGGAGTAGTTGGAATGAGCAGTTCTTC	CASSPSGSSWNEQFF
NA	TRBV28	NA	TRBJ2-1	TGTGCCAGCAGTTCCGGACACCGCCTATACAATGAGCAGTTCTTC	CASSSGHRLYNEQFF
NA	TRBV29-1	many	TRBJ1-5	TGCAGCGTTGCGGGGGACGGTCAGCCCCAGCATTTT	CSVAGDGQPQHF
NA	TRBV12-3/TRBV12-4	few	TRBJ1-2	TGTGCCAGCAGTTTAGAATCCTTTGGCTACACCTTC	CASSLESFGYTF
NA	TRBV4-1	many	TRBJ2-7	TGCGCCAGCAGCCAAGATTTAGGCGCTAACCGATACGAGCAGTACTTC	CASSQDLGANRYEQYF